These T cell receptor beta chains were read from a single sample in a study of blood T cell repertoires in COVID-19. Libraries were prepared by immunoSEQ multiplex PCR; TCRdb keeps only in-frame clonotypes and omits some of them. Among a few hundred thousand clones, about 89% were seen once, and the ten largest hold 2.5% to 3.5%. Material: peripheral blood. Receptors originate from a woman in her 30s with COVID-19, enrolled during active disease. CDR3s include the opening cysteine and the closing phenylalanine or tryptophan. The order of the fields is clone size, J gene, CDR3 length, V gene, D gene, CDR3 protein, CDR3 DNA. The D gene is left open where the match is weak. Some rows mark clone size as missing; the rest say once, few, many or name a class of expanded clone.

size: NA
J: TRBJ2-3
length: 16
V: TRBV3-1/TRBV3-2
D: NA
CDR3: CASSRIQGTGTDTQYF
DNA: TGTGCCAGCAGCCGAATCCAGGGGACCGGGACAGATACGCAGTATTTT

size: NA
J: TRBJ2-7
length: 16
V: TRBV6-5
D: TRBD1
CDR3: CASSYPRTGGNYEQYF
DNA: TGTGCCAGCAGTTACCCCCGGACAGGAGGAAACTACGAGCAGTACTTC

size: NA
J: TRBJ2-2
length: 14
V: TRBV9
D: TRBD2
CDR3: CASSVAGGPGELFF
DNA: TGTGCCAGCAGCGTAGCGGGAGGGCCCGGGGAGCTGTTTTTT

size: NA
J: TRBJ1-2
length: 17
V: TRBV11-2
D: TRBD1
CDR3: CASSSPRAGGALGGYTF
DNA: TGTGCCAGCAGCTCTCCTCGGGCAGGGGGCGCCTTGGGGGGCTACACCTTC

size: NA
J: TRBJ1-2
length: 15
V: TRBV7-2
D: NA
CDR3: CASSSTDSYNYGYTF
DNA: TGTGCCAGCAGCTCAACGGACAGTTACAACTATGGCTACACCTTC

size: few
J: TRBJ1-6
length: 17
V: TRBV18
D: NA
CDR3: CASSPRGIVGGDSPLHF
DNA: TGTGCCAGCTCACCACGCGGTATCGTGGGGGGGGATTCACCCCTCCACTTT

size: NA
J: TRBJ2-3
length: 19
V: TRBV9
D: TRBD2
CDR3: CASSVVGGRARIGPDTQYF
DNA: TGTGCCAGCAGCGTAGTGGGCGGGAGGGCGAGGATCGGCCCAGATACGCAGTATTTT

size: NA
J: TRBJ1-5
length: 17
V: TRBV5-8
D: NA
CDR3: CASTNPGGPYSNQPQHF
DNA: TGTGCCAGCACAAACCCGGGGGGTCCCTATAGCAATCAGCCCCAGCATTTT

size: NA
J: TRBJ2-2
length: 13
V: TRBV5-6
D: NA
CDR3: CASSMPSSGELFF
DNA: TGTGCCAGCAGCATGCCAAGTAGCGGGGAGCTGTTTTTT

size: NA
J: TRBJ1-1
length: 16
V: TRBV21-1
D: NA
CDR3: CASSKVTGRVNTEAFF
DNA: TGTGCCAGCAGCAAAGTGACAGGCAGAGTGAACACTGAAGCTTTCTTT

size: NA
J: TRBJ1-1
length: 12
V: TRBV4-1
D: NA
CDR3: CASSYGQIEAFF
DNA: TGCGCCAGCAGCTACGGACAGATTGAAGCTTTCTTT

size: NA
J: TRBJ1-2
length: 14
V: TRBV9
D: TRBD1
CDR3: CASSRTGLNYGYTF
DNA: TGTGCCAGCAGCCGGACAGGCCTTAACTATGGCTACACCTTC

size: NA
J: TRBJ1-6
length: 15
V: TRBV7-9
D: NA
CDR3: CASSLVSAYNSPLHF
DNA: TGTGCCAGCAGCTTAGTCAGCGCCTATAATTCACCCCTCCACTTT

size: NA
J: TRBJ1-5
length: 15
V: TRBV27
D: NA
CDR3: CASSLSSSGNQPQHF
DNA: TGTGCCAGCAGTTTAAGTTCCAGCGGCAATCAGCCCCAGCATTTT

size: once
J: TRBJ2-1
length: 17
V: TRBV6-4
D: TRBD2
CDR3: CASSDSIWTSGNNEQFF
DNA: TGTGCCAGCAGTGACTCTATATGGACTAGCGGAAACAATGAGCAGTTCTTC

size: NA
J: TRBJ2-1
length: 13
V: TRBV5-4
D: TRBD2
CDR3: CASSFGTSDEQFF
DNA: TGTGCCAGCAGCTTCGGGACTAGCGATGAGCAGTTCTTC

size: NA
J: TRBJ1-2
length: 15
V: TRBV3-1/TRBV3-2
D: TRBD1
CDR3: CASSLGQGQVYGYTF
DNA: TGTGCCAGCAGCCTAGGACAGGGGCAGGTTTATGGCTACACCTTC

size: NA
J: TRBJ1-3
length: 13
V: TRBV7-2
D: TRBD1
CDR3: CASSDREGNTIYF
DNA: TGTGCCAGCAGCGACAGGGAAGGAAACACCATATATTTT

size: NA
J: TRBJ2-1
length: 16
V: TRBV13
D: TRBD2
CDR3: CASSLFGTSGYNEQFF
DNA: TGTGCCAGCAGCTTATTTGGGACTAGCGGTTACAATGAGCAGTTCTTC

size: NA
J: TRBJ2-4
length: 16
V: TRBV7-9
D: TRBD2
CDR3: CASSFSGGGAKNIQYF
DNA: TGTGCCAGCAGCTTTTCGGGAGGGGGAGCCAAAAACATTCAGTACTTC

size: NA
J: TRBJ2-3
length: 17
V: TRBV7-2
D: NA
CDR3: CASSRIPGSIGTDTQYF
DNA: TGTGCCAGCAGCCGCATTCCGGGGTCGATTGGCACAGATACGCAGTATTTT

size: NA
J: TRBJ2-2
length: 14
V: TRBV24-1
D: NA
CDR3: CATSDLGGSGELFF
DNA: TGTGCCACCAGTGATTTAGGTGGGAGCGGGGAGCTGTTTTTT

size: NA
J: TRBJ1-5
length: 18
V: TRBV6-2/TRBV6-3
D: TRBD1
CDR3: CASSPARFDRGRGQPQHF
DNA: TGTGCCAGCAGTCCGGCCCGCTTCGACAGGGGAAGAGGTCAGCCCCAGCATTTT

size: few
J: TRBJ1-5
length: 15
V: TRBV27
D: NA
CDR3: CASSVTGIGNQPQHF
DNA: TGTGCCAGCAGTGTAACAGGGATTGGCAATCAGCCCCAGCATTTT

size: NA
J: TRBJ2-7
length: 15
V: TRBV19
D: NA
CDR3: CASSPGRTRVYEQYF
DNA: TGTGCCAGTAGCCCAGGGCGGACACGGGTATACGAGCAGTACTTC

size: NA
J: TRBJ1-2
length: 16
V: TRBV25-1
D: NA
CDR3: CASSEFSAGPKEGYTF
DNA: TGTGCCAGCAGTGAGTTCTCGGCGGGGCCCAAGGAGGGCTACACCTTC

size: NA
J: TRBJ1-6
length: 16
V: TRBV2
D: TRBD1
CDR3: CASSEEQDRFNSPLHF
DNA: TGTGCCAGCAGTGAAGAACAGGACAGGTTTAATTCACCCCTCCACTTT

size: NA
J: TRBJ1-4
length: 16
V: TRBV24-1
D: TRBD1
CDR3: CATSDRGTGGEEKLFF
DNA: TGTGCCACCAGTGACAGAGGGACAGGGGGAGAGGAAAAACTGTTTTTT

size: NA
J: TRBJ1-2
length: 15
V: TRBV25-1
D: TRBD1
CDR3: CASSAADRAGYGYTF
DNA: TGTGCCAGCAGTGCAGCAGACAGGGCGGGCTATGGCTACACCTTC

size: NA
J: TRBJ2-2
length: 15
V: TRBV30
D: NA
CDR3: CAWTARPTNTGELFF
DNA: TGTGCCTGGACCGCCAGGCCAACGAACACCGGGGAGCTGTTTTTT

size: NA
J: TRBJ1-2
length: 11
V: TRBV20-1
D: NA
CDR3: CSVVWSYGYTF
DNA: TGCAGTGTGGTGTGGAGCTATGGCTACACCTTC

size: NA
J: TRBJ2-5
length: 16
V: TRBV3-1/TRBV3-2
D: TRBD1
CDR3: CASSLSGTGLRKTQYF
DNA: TGTGCCAGCAGCTTGTCCGGGACAGGGTTAAGGAAGACCCAGTACTTC

size: NA
J: TRBJ1-2
length: 15
V: TRBV18
D: NA
CDR3: CASSPLIGAGYGYTF
DNA: TGTGCCAGCTCACCCTTAATAGGGGCCGGCTATGGCTACACCTTC

size: few
J: TRBJ1-1
length: 14
V: TRBV5-4
D: NA
CDR3: CASSLAVGGSEAFF
DNA: TGTGCCAGCAGCTTGGCTGTGGGAGGGTCTGAAGCTTTCTTT

size: once
J: TRBJ2-5
length: 14
V: TRBV19
D: TRBD1
CDR3: CASSMEGGVKTQYF
DNA: TGTGCCAGTAGTATGGAAGGGGGCGTGAAGACCCAGTACTTC

size: NA
J: TRBJ1-5
length: 14
V: TRBV5-1
D: TRBD1
CDR3: CASSPTGDNQPQHF
DNA: TGCGCCAGCAGCCCAACAGGGGACAATCAGCCCCAGCATTTT

size: once
J: TRBJ2-1
length: 12
V: TRBV5-4
D: NA
CDR3: CASSRTNHEQFF
DNA: TGTGCCAGCAGCCGAACTAACCATGAGCAGTTCTTC

size: NA
J: TRBJ2-2
length: 15
V: TRBV28
D: NA
CDR3: CASSLSGLLTGELFF
DNA: TGTGCCAGCAGTTTATCAGGGCTGCTGACCGGGGAGCTGTTTTTT

size: NA
J: TRBJ1-1
length: 14
V: TRBV4-3
D: NA
CDR3: CASSRLDVNTEAFF
DNA: TGCGCCAGCAGCCGACTAGACGTGAACACTGAAGCTTTCTTT